This TCR beta chain was observed in a study of T cell responses to AZD1222 COVID-19 vaccine. TCRdb's table, derived via immunoSEQ multiplex PCR, lists solely in-frame clones and lacks some. The repertoire consists of over 95,000 clones, with almost 90% occurring once and the leading ten covering more than 15%. Study results and limitations: Baseline antibody screening turned up just 6 or 7 seropositive AZD1222 recipients.

Remarks on this clone: Its specificity is unknown.

Sequencing was performed on peripheral blood, taken 28 days after the second AZD1222 dose. This clonotype was obtained from an adult who received the AZD1222 COVID-19 vaccine.

CDR3 sequence: CASSEATSGVGKFF. Here the CDR3 DNA reads TGTGCCAGCAGTGAAGCGACTAGCGGGGTGGGAAAGTTCTTC. This chain joins TRBV2 and TRBJ2-1, with 11 bases matching TRBD2. Trimming took 0 bases from V and 14 from J; bases not matched to a gene: 6. Germline-derived CDR1 and CDR2 are SNHLY and FYNNEI. CDR3 length equals 14 residues.